The clone carrying this T cell receptor (beta chain) was seen a few times. Antigen unknown. These data come from a study of T-cell reconstitution after alpha-beta-depleted transplantation in children. Overall study findings and caveats: It was newly produced T cells that mostly accounted for T-cell counts and diversity one year after transplant. Where alpha-beta T cells came from about two months after transplant was reportedly several hundred expanded graft clones. The origin of high day-60 TCRbeta diversity in some patients lay in surviving recipient T cells and thymic progenitors.

This sample's TCRbeta library carried unique molecular identifier barcodes. TCRdb re-analysed the PCR reads in MiXCR, keeping a single row per CDR3 protein. The table has around 50,000 distinct CDR3 sequences, 50% to 55% seen once. V shed 1 base and J 6 bases; nucleotides not matched to a gene: 5. Germline V gene lookup returns CDR1 MNHEY and CDR2 SVGAGI. The CDR3 extends over 15 amino acids. The chain uses TRBV6-5 and TRBJ2-7; 11 bases are a match to TRBD1. This receptor was identified in a boy younger than two with SCID, due to receive a stem cell transplant. This specimen consisted of peripheral blood, obtained before TCRalphabeta/CD19-depleted stem cell transplant. This CDR3 reads CASSYYGTGGSEQYF. The CDR3 nucleotides read TGTGCCAGCAGTTACTACGGGACAGGGGGGTCCGAGCAGTACTTC.